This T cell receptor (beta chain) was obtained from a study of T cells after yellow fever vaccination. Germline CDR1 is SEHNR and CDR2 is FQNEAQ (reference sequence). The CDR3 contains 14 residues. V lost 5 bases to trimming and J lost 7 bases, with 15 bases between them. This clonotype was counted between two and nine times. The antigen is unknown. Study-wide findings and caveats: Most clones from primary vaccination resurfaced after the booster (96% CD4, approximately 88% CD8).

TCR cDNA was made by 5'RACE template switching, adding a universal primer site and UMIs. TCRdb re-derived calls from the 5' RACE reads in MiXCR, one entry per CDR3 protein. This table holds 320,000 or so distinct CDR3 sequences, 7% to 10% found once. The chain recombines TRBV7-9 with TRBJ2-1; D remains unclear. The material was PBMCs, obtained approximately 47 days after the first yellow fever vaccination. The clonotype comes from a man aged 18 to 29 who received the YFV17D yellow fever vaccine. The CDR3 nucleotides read TGTGCCAGCAGCCCGCTGAAAGACCCGAATGAGCAGTTCTTC. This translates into CASSPLKDPNEQFF.